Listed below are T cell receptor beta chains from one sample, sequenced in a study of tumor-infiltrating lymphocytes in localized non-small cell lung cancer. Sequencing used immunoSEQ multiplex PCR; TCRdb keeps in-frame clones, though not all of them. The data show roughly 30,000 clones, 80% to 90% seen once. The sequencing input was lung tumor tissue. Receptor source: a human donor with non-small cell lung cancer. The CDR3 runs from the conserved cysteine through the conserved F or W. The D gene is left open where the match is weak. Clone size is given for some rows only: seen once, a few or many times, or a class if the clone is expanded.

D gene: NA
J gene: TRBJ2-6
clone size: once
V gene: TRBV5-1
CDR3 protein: CASSLVGSGANVLTF
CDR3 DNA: TGCGCCAGCAGCTTAGTCGGGTCTGGGGCCAACGTCCTGACTTTC

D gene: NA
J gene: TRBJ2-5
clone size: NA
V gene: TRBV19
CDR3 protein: CASSLRQYQETQYF
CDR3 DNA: TGTGCCAGTAGTCTCCGACAGTACCAAGAGACCCAGTACTTC

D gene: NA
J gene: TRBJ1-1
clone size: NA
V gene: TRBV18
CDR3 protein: CASSKGGSNTEAFF
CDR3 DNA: TGTGCCAGCTCGAAGGGGGGTAGTAACACTGAAGCTTTCTTT

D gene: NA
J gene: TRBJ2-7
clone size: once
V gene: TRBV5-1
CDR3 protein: CASSLALTTSAYEQYF
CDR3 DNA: TGCGCCAGCAGCTTGGCCCTCACGACAAGCGCCTACGAGCAGTACTTC

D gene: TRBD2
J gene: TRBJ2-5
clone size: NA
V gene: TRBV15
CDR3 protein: CATSRGRLAGSQETQYF
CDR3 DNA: TGTGCCACCAGCAGAGGAAGACTAGCGGGGTCCCAAGAGACCCAGTACTTC

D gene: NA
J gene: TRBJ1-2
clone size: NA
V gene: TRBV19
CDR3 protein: CASSIFTVEGHGYTF
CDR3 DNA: TGTGCCAGTAGTATTTTCACCGTGGAGGGGCATGGCTACACCTTC

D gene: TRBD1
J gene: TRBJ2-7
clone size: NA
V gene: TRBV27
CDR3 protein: CASSLGAGGEYEQYF
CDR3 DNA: TGTGCCAGCAGTTTGGGTGCAGGGGGCGAATACGAGCAGTACTTC

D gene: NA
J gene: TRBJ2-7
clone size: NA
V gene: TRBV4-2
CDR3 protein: CASSQDLQGYEQYF
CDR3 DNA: TGTGCCAGCAGCCAAGATCTGCAGGGTTACGAGCAGTACTTC

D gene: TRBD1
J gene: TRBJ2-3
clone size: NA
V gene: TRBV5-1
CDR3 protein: CASSPGDSADTQYF
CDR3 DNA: TGCGCCAGCAGCCCCGGGGACAGCGCAGATACGCAGTATTTT

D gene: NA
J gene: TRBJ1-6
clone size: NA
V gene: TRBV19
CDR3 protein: CASSTGQYNSPLHF
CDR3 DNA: TGTGCCAGTAGTACCGGACAGTATAATTCACCCCTCCACTTT

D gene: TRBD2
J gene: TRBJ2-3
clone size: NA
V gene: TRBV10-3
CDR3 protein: CAISGTSGGLDPWTDTQYF
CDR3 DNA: TGTGCCATCAGTGGGACTAGCGGGGGACTTGACCCCTGGACAGATACGCAGTATTTT

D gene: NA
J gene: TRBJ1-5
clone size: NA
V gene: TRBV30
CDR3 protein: CAWSVETGIGQPQHF
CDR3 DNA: TGTGCCTGGAGTGTAGAGACAGGCATAGGACAGCCCCAGCATTTT

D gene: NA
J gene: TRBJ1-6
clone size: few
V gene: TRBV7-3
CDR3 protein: CASSNYNSPLHF
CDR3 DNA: TGTGCCAGCAGCAACTATAATTCACCCCTCCACTTT

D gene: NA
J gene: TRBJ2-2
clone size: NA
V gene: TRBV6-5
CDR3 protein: CASLRVNTGELFF
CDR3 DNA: TGTGCCAGCCTCAGGGTTAACACCGGGGAGCTGTTTTTT

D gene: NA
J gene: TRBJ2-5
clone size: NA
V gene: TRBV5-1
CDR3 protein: CASSSAGSQETQYF
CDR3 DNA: TGCGCCAGCAGCTCGGCAGGGTCACAAGAGACCCAGTACTTC

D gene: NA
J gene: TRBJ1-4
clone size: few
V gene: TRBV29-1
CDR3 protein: CSVEEGLNEKLFF
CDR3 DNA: TGCAGCGTTGAAGAGGGACTTAATGAAAAACTGTTTTTT

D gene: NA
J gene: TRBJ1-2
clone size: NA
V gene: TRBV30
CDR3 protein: CAWSVGTALGYTF
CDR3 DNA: TGTGCCTGGAGCGTAGGGACGGCCCTTGGCTACACCTTC

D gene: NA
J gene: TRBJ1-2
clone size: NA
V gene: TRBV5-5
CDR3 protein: CASSLAGGNYGYTF
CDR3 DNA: TGTGCCAGCAGCTTGGCGGGGGGGAACTATGGCTACACCTTC

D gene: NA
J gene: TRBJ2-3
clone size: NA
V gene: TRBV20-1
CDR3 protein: CSARRDTQYF
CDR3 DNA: TGCAGTGCTAGGAGGGATACGCAGTATTTT

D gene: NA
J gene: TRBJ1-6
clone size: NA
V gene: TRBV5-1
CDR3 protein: CASSLRQTGDSPLHF
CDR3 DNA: TGCGCCAGCAGCTTACGACAGACTGGGGATTCACCCCTCCACTTT

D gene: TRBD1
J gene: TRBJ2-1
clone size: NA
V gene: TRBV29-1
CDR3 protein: CSAGTGGVNEQFF
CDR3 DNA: TGCAGCGCCGGGACAGGGGGCGTTAATGAGCAGTTCTTC

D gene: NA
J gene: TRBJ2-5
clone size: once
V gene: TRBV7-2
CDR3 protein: CASSSSRDLRETQYF
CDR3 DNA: TGTGCCAGCAGCTCGTCCCGGGACCTTAGGGAGACCCAGTACTTC

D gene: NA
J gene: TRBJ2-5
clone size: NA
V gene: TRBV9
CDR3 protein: CASSVFQGVGETQYF
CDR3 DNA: TGTGCCAGCAGCGTATTTCAGGGCGTGGGAGAGACCCAGTACTTC

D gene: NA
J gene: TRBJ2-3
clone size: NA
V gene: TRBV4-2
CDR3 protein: CASSQEGSGTTDTQYF
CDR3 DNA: TGTGCCAGCAGCCAAGAAGGTTCGGGGACTACAGATACGCAGTATTTT

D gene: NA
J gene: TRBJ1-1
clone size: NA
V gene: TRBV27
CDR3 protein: CASSSSRSSNTEAFF
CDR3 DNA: TGTGCCAGCAGTTCAAGTCGGTCCTCGAACACTGAAGCTTTCTTT

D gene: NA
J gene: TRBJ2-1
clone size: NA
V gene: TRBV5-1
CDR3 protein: CASSLGGGGVDEQFF
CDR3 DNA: TGCGCCAGCAGCTTGGGAGGGGGGGGTGTTGATGAGCAGTTCTTC

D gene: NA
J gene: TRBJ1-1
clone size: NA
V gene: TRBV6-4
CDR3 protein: CASKTEDSMNTEAFF
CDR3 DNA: TGTGCCAGCAAGACCGAGGACAGTATGAACACTGAAGCTTTCTTT

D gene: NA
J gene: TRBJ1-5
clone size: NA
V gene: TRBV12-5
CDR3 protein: CASGLEGDQPQHF
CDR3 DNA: TGTGCTAGTGGTTTGGAGGGGGATCAGCCCCAGCATTTT

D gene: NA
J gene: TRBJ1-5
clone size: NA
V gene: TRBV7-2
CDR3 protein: CASSSRDRSNQPQHF
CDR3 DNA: TGTGCCAGCAGCTCGCGGGACCGTAGCAATCAGCCCCAGCATTTT

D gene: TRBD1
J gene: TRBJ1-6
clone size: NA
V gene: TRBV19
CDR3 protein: CASSIGPGQNSPLHF
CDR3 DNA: TGTGCCAGTAGTATAGGCCCGGGACAGAATTCACCCCTCCACTTT

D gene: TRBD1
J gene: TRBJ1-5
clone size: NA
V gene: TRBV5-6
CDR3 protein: CASSHKTGLLNQPQHF
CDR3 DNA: TGTGCCAGCAGCCATAAGACAGGGCTACTAAATCAGCCCCAGCATTTT

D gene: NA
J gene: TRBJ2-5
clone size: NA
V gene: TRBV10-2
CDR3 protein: CASSGSANWGETQYF
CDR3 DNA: TGCGCCAGCAGTGGATCAGCAAACTGGGGAGAGACCCAGTACTTC

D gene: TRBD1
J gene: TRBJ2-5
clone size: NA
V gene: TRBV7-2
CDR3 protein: CASTRDRETQYF
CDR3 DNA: TGTGCCAGCACCCGGGACAGAGAGACCCAGTACTTC

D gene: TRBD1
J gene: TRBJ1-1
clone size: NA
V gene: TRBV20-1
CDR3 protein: CSADRGIAFF
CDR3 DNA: TGCAGTGCAGACAGGGGGATAGCTTTCTTT

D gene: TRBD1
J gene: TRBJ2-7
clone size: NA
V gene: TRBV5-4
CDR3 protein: CASSTPGQTYEQYF
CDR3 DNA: TGTGCCAGCAGCACCCCGGGACAGACCTACGAGCAGTACTTC

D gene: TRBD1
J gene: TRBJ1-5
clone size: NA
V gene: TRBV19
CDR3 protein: CASSRQGESNQPQHF
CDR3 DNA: TGTGCCAGTTCGCGACAGGGTGAGAGCAATCAGCCCCAGCATTTT

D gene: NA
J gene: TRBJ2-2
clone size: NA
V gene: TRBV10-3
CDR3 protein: CAITTGRDTGELFF
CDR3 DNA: TGTGCCATCACCACAGGGAGGGACACCGGGGAGCTGTTTTTT

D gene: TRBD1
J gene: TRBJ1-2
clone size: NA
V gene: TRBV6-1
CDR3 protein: CASSGGTAPSF
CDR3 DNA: TGTGCCAGCAGTGGGGGGACAGCCCCAAGCTTC

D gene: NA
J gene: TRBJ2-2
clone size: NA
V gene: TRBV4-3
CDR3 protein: CASSQAIRNTGELFF
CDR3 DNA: TGCGCCAGCAGCCAAGCCATCCGGAACACCGGGGAGCTGTTTTTT

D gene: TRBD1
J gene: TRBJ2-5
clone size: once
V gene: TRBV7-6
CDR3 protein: CASSPNRGLETQYF
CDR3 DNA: TGTGCCAGCAGTCCGAACAGGGGGCTGGAGACCCAGTACTTC

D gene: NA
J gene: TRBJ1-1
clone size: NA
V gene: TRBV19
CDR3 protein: CASSIDFLAFF
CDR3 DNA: TGTGCCAGTAGTATCGACTTTTTAGCTTTCTTT

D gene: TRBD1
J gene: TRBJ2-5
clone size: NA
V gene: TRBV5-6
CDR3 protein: CASSYPGQGGLHWETQYF
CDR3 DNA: TGTGCCAGCAGCTACCCGGGACAGGGAGGGCTTCACTGGGAGACCCAGTACTTC

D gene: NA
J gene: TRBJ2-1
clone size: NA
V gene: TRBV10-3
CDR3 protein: CAISEPLLGNEQFF
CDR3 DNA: TGTGCCATCAGTGAACCCCTCCTCGGGAATGAGCAGTTCTTC

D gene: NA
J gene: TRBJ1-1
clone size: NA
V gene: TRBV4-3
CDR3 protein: CASSQDGPTGAFF
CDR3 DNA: TGCGCCAGCAGCCAAGATGGGCCGACGGGAGCTTTCTTT

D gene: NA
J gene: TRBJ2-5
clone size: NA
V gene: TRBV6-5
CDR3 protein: CASSYSRGSQETQYF
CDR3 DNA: TGTGCCAGCAGTTACTCGAGAGGGAGCCAAGAGACCCAGTACTTC

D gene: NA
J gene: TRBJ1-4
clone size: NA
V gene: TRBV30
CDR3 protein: CAWSRNEKLFF
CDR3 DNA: TGTGCCTGGAGTAGAAACGAAAAACTGTTTTTT

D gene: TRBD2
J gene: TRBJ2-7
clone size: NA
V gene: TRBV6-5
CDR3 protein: CASRYGLAGAYEQYF
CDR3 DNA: TGTGCCAGCAGGTATGGACTAGCGGGGGCCTACGAGCAGTACTTC